This entry concerns a single TCR beta chain. What it binds is not known. This sample is drawn from a study of CD8+ T cells in alopecia areata. Study findings and constraints: Compared with normal scalp, lesional scalp had higher clonality and more expanded CD8+ clones.

The J segment lost 6 bases and the V segment lost 5 bases, leaving 5 bases of the junction unmatched. The CDR3 has 14 amino acids. Germline CDR1 is SEHNR and CDR2 is FQNEAQ (reference sequence). The sequencing template was cDNA reverse transcribed from extracted RNA. The assay was immunoSEQ multiplex PCR, and TCRdb's table has in-frame clones only and misses some. The sample yields around 100,000 clones, around 40% seen once. The treatment here: oral pan-JAK inhibitor, 5-10 mg twice daily. The genes are TRBV7-9 and TRBJ2-3; 10 nucleotides line up with TRBD2. The specimen was CD8+ T cells sorted from blood, collected at week 24, from a patient treated with tofacitinib. This TCR was sampled from a human donor with alopecia areata. CDR3 region: CASSPSGSLDTQYF. In DNA, the CDR3 is TGTGCCAGCAGCCCTAGCGGGAGTCTGGATACGCAGTATTTT. Full variable domain (rest looked up from reference TRBV7-9 and TRBJ2-3): DTGVSQNPRHKITKRGQNVTFRCDPISEHNRLYWYRQTLGQGPEFLTYFQNEAQLEKSRLLSDRFSAERPKGSFSTLEIQRTEQGDSAMYLCASSPSGSLDTQYFGPGTRLTVL.